This TCR beta chain was recovered during a study of blood T cell repertoires in COVID-19. Study at large: T cells, B-cell-depleted T cells, or PBMCs supplied cDNA or gDNA.

Authors' analysis steps: Amplifying reference gene primers gave estimates of nucleated cell counts. This table comes from immunoSEQ multiplex PCR, and its TCRdb copy is limited to in-frame clones, with some not included. V, J and clone size were drawn from that table, and D and trimming were deduced from the DNA. Of approximately 82,000 clones in the sample, around 88% were seen once. Germline lookup yields CDR1 SGHRS and CDR2 YFSETQ. V lost 4 bases to trimming and J lost 2 bases, with 16 bases between them. CDR3 length: 15 amino acids. This clonotype was obtained from a woman aged 55 to 70 with acute or convalescent COVID-19. Sequenced: peripheral blood. The chain links TRBV5-1 to TRBJ2-7, with D maybe TRBD1 (7 bases). CDR3: CASSVGAGGTYEQYF. The DNA for the CDR3 is TGCGCCAGCAGCGTCGGGGCAGGGGGGACCTACGAGCAGTACTTC.